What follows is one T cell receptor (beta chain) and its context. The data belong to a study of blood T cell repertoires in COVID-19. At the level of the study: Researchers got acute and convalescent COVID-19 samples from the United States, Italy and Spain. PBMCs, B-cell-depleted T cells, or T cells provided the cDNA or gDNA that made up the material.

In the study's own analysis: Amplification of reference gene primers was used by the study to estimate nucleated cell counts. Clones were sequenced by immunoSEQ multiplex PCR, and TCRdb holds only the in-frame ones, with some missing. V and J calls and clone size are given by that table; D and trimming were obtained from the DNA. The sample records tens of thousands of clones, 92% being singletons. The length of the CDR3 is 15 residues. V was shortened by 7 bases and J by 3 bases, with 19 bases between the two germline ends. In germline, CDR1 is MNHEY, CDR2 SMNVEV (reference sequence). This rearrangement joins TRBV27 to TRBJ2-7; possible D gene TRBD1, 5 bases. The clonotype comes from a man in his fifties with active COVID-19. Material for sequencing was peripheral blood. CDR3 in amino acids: CASKGDWAPGYEQYF. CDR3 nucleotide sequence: TGTGCCAGCAAAGGGGATTGGGCCCCGGGCTACGAGCAGTACTTC.